This record covers a single T cell receptor beta chain. This entry is derived from a study of blood T cells in healthy people across ages. Germline V gene sequence: CDR1 SEHNR, CDR2 FQNEAQ (reference sequence). This CDR3 contains 17 residues. Trimming removed 0 bases from V and 6 bases from J, with 18 bases in between. A second roughly 7 to 11 cycle PCR used barcoded and J-beta primers. TCRdb reanalysed the 5' RACE reads using MiXCR and keeps one entry per CDR3 protein. The sample holds hundreds of thousands of distinct CDR3 sequences, less than 30% seen once. This receptor was taken from an older woman in good health. The chain links TRBV7-9 to TRBJ2-1, with D possibly called TRBD1 or TRBD2 (7 bases each). Input material: blood. CDR3 in amino acids: CASSLAQGGGPGNEQFF. The CDR3 bases are TGTGCCAGCAGCTTAGCGCAGGGGGGAGGGCCAGGCAATGAGCAGTTCTTC.